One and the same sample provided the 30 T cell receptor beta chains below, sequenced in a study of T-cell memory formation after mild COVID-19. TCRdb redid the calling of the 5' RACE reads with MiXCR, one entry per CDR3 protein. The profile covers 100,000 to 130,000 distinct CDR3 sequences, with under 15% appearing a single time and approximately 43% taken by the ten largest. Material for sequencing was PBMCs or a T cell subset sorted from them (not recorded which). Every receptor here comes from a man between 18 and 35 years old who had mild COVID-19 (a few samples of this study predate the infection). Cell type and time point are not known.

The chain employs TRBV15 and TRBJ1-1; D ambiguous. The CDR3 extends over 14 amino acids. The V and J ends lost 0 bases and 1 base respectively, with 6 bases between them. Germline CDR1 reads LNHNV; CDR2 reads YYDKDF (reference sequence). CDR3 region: CATSRDLGNTEAFF. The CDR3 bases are TGTGCCACCAGCAGAGATTTGGGGAACACTGAAGCTTTCTTT.

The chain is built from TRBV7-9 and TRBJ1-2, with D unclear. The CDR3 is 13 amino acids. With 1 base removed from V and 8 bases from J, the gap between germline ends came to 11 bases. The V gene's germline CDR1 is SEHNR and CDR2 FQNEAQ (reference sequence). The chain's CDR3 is CASSLGPDRGYTF. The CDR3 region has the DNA TGTGCCAGCAGCTTAGGCCCCGACCGGGGCTACACCTTC. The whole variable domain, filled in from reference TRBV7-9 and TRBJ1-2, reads DTGVSQNPRHKITKRGQNVTFRCDPISEHNRLYWYRQTLGQGPEFLTYFQNEAQLEKSRLLSDRFSAERPKGSFSTLEIQRTEQGDSAMYLCASSLGPDRGYTFGSGTRLTVV.

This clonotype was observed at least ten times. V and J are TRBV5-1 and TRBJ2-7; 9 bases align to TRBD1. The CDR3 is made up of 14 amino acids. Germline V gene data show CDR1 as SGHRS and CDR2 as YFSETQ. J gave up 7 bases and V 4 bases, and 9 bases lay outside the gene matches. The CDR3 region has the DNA TGCGCCAGCAGCCCCGGGACAGGGCCCCGGGAGCAGTACTTC. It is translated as CASSPGTGPREQYF. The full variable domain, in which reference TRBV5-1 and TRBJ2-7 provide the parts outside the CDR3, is KAGVTQTPRYLIKTRGQQVTLSCSPISGHRSVSWYQQTPGQGLQFLFEYFSETQRNKGNFPGRFSGRQFSNSRSEMNVSTLELGDSALYLCASSPGTGPREQYFGPGTRLTVT.

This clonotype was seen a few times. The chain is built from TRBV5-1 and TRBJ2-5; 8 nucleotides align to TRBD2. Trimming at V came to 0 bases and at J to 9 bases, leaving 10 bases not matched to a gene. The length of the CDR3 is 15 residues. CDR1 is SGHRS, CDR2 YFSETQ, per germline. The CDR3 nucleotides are TGCGCCAGCAGCTTGGGCGGGAGGTCCATCGGGGCCCAGTACTTC. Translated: CASSLGGRSIGAQYF.

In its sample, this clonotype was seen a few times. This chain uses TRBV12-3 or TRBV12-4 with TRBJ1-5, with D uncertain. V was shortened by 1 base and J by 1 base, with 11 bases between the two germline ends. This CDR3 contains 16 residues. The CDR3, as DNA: TGTGCCAGCAGTTTAGTGATGGTAGAAAGCAATCAGCCCCAGCATTTT. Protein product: CASSLVMVESNQPQHF.

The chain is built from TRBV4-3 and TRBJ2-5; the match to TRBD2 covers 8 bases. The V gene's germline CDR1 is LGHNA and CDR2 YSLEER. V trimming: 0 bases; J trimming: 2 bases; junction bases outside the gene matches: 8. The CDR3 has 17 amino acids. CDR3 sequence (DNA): TGCGCCAGCAGCCAAGATCCGGGGGGGGGCGATCAAGAGACCCAGTACTTC. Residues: CASSQDPGGGDQETQYF.

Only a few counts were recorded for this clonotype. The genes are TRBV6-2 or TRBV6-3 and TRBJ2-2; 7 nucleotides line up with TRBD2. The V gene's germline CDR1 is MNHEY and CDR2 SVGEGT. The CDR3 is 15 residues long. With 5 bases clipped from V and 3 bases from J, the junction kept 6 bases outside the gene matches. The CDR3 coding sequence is TGTGCCAGCAGTCCTGGGACTACCGACACCGGGGAGCTGTTTTTT. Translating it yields CASSPGTTDTGELFF.

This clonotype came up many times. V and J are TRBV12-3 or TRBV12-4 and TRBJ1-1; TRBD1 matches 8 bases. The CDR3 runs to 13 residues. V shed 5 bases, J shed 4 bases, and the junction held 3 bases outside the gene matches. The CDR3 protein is CASSQGAATEAFF. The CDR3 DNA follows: TGTGCCAGCAGTCAGGGGGCAGCCACTGAAGCTTTCTTT.

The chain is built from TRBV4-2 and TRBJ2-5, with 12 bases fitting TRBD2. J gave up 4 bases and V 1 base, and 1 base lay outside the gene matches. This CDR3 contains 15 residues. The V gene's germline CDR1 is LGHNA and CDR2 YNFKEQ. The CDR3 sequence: CASSQGLAGAETQYF. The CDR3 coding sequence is TGTGCCAGCAGCCAAGGACTAGCGGGGGCAGAGACCCAGTACTTC.

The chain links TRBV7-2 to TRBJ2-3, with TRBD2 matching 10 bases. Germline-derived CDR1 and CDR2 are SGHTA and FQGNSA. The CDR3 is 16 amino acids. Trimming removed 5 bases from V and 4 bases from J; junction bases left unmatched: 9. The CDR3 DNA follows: TGTGCCAGCAGCCGAGCTAGCGGGGGAGGGGCAGATACGCAGTATTTT. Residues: CASSRASGGGADTQYF.

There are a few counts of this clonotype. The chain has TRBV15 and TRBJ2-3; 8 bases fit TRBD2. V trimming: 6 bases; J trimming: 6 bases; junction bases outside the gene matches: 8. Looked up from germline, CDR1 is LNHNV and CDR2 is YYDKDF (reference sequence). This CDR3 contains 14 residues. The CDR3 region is CATRAAGVPDTQYF. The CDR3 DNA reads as TGTGCCACCAGAGCAGCGGGGGTTCCGGATACGCAGTATTTT.

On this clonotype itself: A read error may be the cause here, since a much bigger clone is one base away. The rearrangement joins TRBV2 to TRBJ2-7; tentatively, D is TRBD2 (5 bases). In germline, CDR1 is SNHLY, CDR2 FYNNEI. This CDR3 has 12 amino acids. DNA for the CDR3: TGTTCCAGTCTCCGGGGATCCTACGAGCAGTACTTC. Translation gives CSSLRGSYEQYF.

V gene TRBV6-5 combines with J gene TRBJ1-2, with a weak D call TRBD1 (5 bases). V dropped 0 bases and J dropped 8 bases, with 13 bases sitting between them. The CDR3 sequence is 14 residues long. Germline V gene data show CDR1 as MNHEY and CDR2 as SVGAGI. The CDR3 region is CASSYSQGRRGYTF. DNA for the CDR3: TGTGCCAGCAGTTACTCGCAGGGTCGGAGGGGCTACACCTTC.

In DNA, the CDR3 is TGTGCCACCAGTGATTTTTCGCTAGCGGGCACAGATACGCAGTATTTT. Translation gives CATSDFSLAGTDTQYF. The genes are TRBV24-1 and TRBJ2-3, with TRBD2 matching over 7 bases. The V gene's germline CDR1 is KGHDR and CDR2 SFDVKD. J lost 1 base, V lost 1 base, and 4 bases had no gene match. This CDR3 contains 16 residues.

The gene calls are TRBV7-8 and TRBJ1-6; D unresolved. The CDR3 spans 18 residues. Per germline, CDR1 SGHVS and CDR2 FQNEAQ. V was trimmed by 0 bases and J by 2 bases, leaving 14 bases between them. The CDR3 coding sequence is TGTGCCAGCAGCTTAGCGCTCGGGAGGTTCCCCTATAATTCACCCCTCCACTTT. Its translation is CASSLALGRFPYNSPLHF.

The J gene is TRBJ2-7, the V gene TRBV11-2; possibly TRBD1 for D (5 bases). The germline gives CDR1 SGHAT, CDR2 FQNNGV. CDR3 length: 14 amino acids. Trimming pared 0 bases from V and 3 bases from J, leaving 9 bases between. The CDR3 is CASSLEAGHYEQYF. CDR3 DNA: TGTGCCAGCAGCTTAGAGGCAGGGCACTACGAGCAGTACTTC.

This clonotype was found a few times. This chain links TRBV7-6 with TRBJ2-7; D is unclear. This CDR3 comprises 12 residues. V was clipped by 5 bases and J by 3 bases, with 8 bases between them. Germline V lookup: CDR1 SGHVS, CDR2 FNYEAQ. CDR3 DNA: TGTGCCAGCAGCGACCTGGGCTACGAGCAGTACGTC. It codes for CASSDLGYEQYV.

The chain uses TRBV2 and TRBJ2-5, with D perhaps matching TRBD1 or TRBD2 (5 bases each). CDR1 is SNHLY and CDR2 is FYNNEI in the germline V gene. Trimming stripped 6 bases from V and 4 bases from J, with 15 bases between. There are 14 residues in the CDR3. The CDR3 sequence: CASRDFGAGETQYF. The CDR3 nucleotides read TGTGCCAGCAGGGACTTCGGGGCGGGAGAGACCCAGTACTTC.

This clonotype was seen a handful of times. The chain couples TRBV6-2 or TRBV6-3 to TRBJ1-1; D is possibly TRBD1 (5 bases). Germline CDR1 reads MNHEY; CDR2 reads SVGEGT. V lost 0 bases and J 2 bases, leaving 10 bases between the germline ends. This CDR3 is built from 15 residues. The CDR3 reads CASSYSGETNTEAFF. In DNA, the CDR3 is TGTGCCAGCAGTTACTCGGGGGAGACAAACACTGAAGCTTTCTTT.

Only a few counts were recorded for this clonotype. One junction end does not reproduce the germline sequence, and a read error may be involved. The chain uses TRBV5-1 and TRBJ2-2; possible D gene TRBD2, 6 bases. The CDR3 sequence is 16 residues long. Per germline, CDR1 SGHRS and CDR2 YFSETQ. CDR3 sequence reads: CASSLVGGPNTGELFF. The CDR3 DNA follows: TGTGCCAGCAGCTTGGTGGGGGGACCGAACACCGGGGAGCTGTTTTTT.

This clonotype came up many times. The CDR3 coding sequence is TGTGCCATCAGTAGGACTAGCGGGACGAACCAAGAGACCCAGTACTTC. Its translation: CAISRTSGTNQETQYF. V is TRBV10-3 and J is TRBJ2-5, with 12 bases identical to TRBD2. CDR1 is ENHRY and CDR2 is SYGVKD in the germline V gene. The ends lost 5 bases at V and 0 bases at J; junction bases unmatched: 4. The CDR3 is made up of 16 amino acids.

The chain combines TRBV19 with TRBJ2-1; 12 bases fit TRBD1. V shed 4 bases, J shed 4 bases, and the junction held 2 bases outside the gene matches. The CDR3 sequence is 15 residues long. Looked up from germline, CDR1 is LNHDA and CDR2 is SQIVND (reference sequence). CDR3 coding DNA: TGTGCCAGTAGTAGGGGACAGGGGGCTTACAATGAGCAGTTCTTC. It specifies CASSRGQGAYNEQFF.

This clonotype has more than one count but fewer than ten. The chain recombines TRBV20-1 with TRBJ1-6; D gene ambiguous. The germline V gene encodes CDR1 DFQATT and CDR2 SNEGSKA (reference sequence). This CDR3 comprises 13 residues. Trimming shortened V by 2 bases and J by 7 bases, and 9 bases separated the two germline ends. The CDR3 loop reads CSARPGPNSPLHF. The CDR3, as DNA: TGCAGTGCTAGACCGGGCCCAAATTCACCCCTCCACTTT.

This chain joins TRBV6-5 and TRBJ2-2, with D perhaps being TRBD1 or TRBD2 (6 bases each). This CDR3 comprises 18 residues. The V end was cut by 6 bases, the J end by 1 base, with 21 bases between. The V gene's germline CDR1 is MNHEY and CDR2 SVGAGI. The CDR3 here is CASRRSPSGGRNTGELFF. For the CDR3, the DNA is TGTGCCAGCAGGAGGTCCCCGTCCGGGGGCCGGAACACCGGGGAGCTGTTTTTT.

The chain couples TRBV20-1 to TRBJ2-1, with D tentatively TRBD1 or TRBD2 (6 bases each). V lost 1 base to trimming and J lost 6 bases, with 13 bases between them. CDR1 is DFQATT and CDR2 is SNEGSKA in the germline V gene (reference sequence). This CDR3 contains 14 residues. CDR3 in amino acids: CSARGLGGGNEQFF. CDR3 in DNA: TGCAGTGCTAGAGGACTAGGGGGTGGCAATGAGCAGTTCTTC.

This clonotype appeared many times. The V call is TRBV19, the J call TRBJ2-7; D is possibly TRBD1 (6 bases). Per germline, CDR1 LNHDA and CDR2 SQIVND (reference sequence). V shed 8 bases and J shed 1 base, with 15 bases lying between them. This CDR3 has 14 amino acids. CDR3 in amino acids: CASSSGTLSYEQYF. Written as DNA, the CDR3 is TGTGCCAGTTCCTCCGGGACATTGTCCTACGAGCAGTACTTC.

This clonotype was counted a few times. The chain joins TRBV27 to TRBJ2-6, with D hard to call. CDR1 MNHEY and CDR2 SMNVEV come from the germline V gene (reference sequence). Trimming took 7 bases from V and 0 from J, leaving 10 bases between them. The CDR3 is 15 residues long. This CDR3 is CASKNLGSGANVLTF. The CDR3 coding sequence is TGTGCCAGCAAAAATCTGGGCTCTGGGGCCAACGTCCTGACTTTC.

The CDR3 nucleotides are TGTGCCAGCAGCTTAGTTGGCGGAAACGACAATGAGCAGTTCTTC. Amino acids: CASSLVGGNDNEQFF. The rearrangement links TRBV7-2 to TRBJ2-1; D is ambiguous. Germline V gives CDR1 SGHTA, CDR2 FQGNSA. V was clipped by 1 base and J by 5 bases, with 12 bases between them. The CDR3 totals 15 residues.

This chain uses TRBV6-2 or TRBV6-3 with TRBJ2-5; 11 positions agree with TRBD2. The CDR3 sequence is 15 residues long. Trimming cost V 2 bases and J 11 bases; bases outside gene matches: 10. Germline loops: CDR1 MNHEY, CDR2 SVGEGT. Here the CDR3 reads CASSYEGTSGSPQYF. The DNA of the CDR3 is TGTGCCAGCAGTTACGAAGGCACTAGCGGGAGTCCTCAGTACTTC.

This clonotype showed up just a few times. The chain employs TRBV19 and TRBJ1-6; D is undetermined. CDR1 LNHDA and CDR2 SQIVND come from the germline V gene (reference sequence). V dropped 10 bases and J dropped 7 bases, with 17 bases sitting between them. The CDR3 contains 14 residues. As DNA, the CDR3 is TGTGCCACTCAAGCGGGGAGTAGGAATTCACCCCTCCACTTT. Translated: CATQAGSRNSPLHF.